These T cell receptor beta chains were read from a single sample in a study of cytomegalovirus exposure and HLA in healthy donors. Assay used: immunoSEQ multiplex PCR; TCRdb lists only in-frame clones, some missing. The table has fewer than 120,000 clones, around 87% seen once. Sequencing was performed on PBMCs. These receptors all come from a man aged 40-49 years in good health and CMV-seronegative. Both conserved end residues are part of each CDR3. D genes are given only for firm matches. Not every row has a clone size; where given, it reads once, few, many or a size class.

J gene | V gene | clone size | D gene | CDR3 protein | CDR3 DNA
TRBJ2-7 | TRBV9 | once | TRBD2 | CASSASGAVGEQYF | TGTGCCAGCAGCGCCAGCGGGGCCGTTGGGGAGCAGTACTTC
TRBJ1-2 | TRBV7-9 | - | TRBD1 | CASSLRQGRDGYTF | TGTGCCAGCAGCCTCAGACAGGGAAGGGATGGCTACACCTTC
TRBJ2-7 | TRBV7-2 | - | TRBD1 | CASSLRPAGGTTYEQYF | TGTGCCAGCAGCTTGAGGCCAGCAGGGGGAACAACCTACGAGCAGTACTTC
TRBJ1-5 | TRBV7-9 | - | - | CASSFSGRGYQPQHF | TGTGCCAGCAGCTTCTCGGGAAGGGGGTATCAGCCCCAGCATTTT
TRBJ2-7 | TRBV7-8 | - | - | CASSHTGSGIYEQYF | TGTGCCAGCAGCCACACAGGGTCCGGGATCTACGAGCAGTACTTC
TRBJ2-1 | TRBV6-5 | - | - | CASSYGQGSYEQFF | TGTGCCAGCAGTTACGGGCAGGGAAGCTATGAGCAGTTCTTC
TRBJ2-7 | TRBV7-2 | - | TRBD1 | CASSLGQGATREQYF | TGTGCCAGCAGCTTGGGACAGGGGGCAACTCGGGAGCAGTACTTC
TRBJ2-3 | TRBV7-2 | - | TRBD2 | CASSLVASGGWSTDTQYF | TGTGCCAGCAGCTTAGTGGCTAGCGGGGGGTGGAGCACAGATACGCAGTATTTT
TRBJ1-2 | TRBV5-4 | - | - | CASSFPPNYGYTF | TGTGCCAGCAGCTTCCCTCCTAACTATGGCTACACCTTC
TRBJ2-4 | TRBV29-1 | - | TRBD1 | CSATGTEGDIQYF | TGCAGCGCGACAGGGACAGAGGGAGACATTCAGTACTTC
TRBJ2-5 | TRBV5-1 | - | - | CASSPFGTDGEPQYF | TGCGCCAGCAGCCCATTCGGGACTGACGGGGAGCCCCAGTACTTC
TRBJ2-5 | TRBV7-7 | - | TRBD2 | CASSFGISGGAGEETQYF | TGTGCCAGCAGCTTTGGTATTAGCGGGGGCGCTGGGGAAGAGACCCAGTACTTC
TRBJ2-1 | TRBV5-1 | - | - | CASIPFASSGNYNEQFF | TGCGCCAGCATACCGTTCGCATCGAGCGGTAACTACAATGAGCAGTTCTTC
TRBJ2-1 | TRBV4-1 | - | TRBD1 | CASSQEWGSAGGFDEQFF | TGCGCCAGCAGCCAAGAATGGGGGTCGGCAGGGGGCTTCGATGAGCAGTTCTTC
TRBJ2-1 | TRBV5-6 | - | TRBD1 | CASSFWGTGNNEQFF | TGTGCCAGCAGCTTCTGGGGGACAGGTAACAATGAGCAGTTCTTC
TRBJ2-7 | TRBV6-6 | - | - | CASSSGGYEQYF | TGTGCCAGCAGTTCGGGTGGATACGAGCAGTACTTC
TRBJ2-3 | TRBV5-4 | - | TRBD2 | CASSLKRGGADTQYF | TGTGCCAGCAGCTTAAAGCGGGGGGGAGCAGATACGCAGTATTTT
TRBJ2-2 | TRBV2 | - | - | CASTRGGIETGELFF | TGTGCCAGCACCCGTGGGGGGATAGAAACCGGGGAGCTGTTTTTT
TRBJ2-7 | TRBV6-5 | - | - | CASSYEYRPAYEQYF | TGTGCCAGCAGTTACGAATACAGGCCAGCCTACGAGCAGTACTTC
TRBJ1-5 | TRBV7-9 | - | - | CASSLAEGNQPQHF | TGTGCCAGCAGCTTAGCGGAGGGGAATCAGCCCCAGCATTTT
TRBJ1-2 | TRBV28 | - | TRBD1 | CASSFRGGNYGYTF | TGTGCCAGCAGTTTTAGAGGGGGCAACTATGGCTACACCTTC
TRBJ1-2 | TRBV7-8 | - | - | CASGTKGYTF | TGTGCCAGCGGCACTAAAGGCTACACCTTC
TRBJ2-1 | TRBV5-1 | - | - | CASSLDASSYNEQFF | TGCGCCAGCAGCTTGGATGCGAGCTCCTACAATGAGCAGTTCTTC
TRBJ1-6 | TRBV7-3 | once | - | CASSSGLHNSPLHF | TGTGCCAGCAGCTCCGGACTCCATAATTCACCCCTCCACTTT
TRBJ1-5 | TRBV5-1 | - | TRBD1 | CASSRGTDSNQPQHF | TGCGCCAGCAGTCGCGGGACAGATAGCAATCAGCCCCAGCATTTT
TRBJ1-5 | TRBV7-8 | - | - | CASSFGGNQPQHF | TGTGCCAGCAGCTTTGGGGGGAATCAGCCCCAGCATTTT
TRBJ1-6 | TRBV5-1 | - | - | CASSLTTGSNSPLHF | TGCGCCAGCAGCCTTACGACAGGTTCTAATTCACCCCTCCACTTT
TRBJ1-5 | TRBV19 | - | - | CASSIERRGQPQHF | TGTGCCAGTAGTATAGAGAGGCGGGGTCAGCCCCAGCATTTT
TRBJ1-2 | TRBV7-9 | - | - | CASSLRPGDGYTF | TGTGCCAGCAGCTTAAGGCCAGGGGATGGCTACACCTTC
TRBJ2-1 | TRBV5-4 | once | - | CASSSVGYNEQFF | TGTGCCAGCAGCTCGGTTGGTTACAATGAGCAGTTCTTC
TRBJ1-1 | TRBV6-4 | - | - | CASSEVSGRGTEAFF | TGTGCCAGCAGTGAGGTTTCGGGGAGAGGGACTGAAGCTTTCTTT
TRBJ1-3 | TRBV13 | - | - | CASSPRQTHSGNTIYF | TGTGCCAGCAGCCCAAGACAGACCCACTCTGGAAACACCATATATTTT
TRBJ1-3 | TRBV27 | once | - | CASSFGSGTGNTIYF | TGTGCCAGCAGTTTTGGATCAGGGACTGGAAACACCATATATTTT
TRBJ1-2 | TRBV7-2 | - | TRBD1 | CASSDHRGLYGYTF | TGTGCCAGCAGTGATCACAGGGGGCTGTATGGCTACACCTTC